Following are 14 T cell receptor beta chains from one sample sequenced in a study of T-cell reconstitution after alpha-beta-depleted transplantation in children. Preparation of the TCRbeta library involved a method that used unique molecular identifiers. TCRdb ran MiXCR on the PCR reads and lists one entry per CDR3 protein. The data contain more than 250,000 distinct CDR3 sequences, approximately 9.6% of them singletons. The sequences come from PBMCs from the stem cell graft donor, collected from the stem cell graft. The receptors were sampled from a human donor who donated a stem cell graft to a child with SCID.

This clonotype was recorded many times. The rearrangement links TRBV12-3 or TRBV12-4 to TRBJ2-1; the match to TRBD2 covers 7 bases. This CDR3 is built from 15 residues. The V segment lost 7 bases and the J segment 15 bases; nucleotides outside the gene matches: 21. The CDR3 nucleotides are TGTGCCAGCATCCCCCGAGGACTAGGACTAGATCGTCTGTTCTTC. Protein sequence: CASIPRGLGLDRLFF.

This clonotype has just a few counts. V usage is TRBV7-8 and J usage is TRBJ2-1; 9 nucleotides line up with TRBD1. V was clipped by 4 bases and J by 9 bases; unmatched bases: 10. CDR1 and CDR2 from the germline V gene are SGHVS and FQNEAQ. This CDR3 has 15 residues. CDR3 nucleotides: TGTGCCAGCAGCTCGCCTAGTACAGGGGGCTCTGAGCAGTTCTTC. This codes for CASSSPSTGGSEQFF.

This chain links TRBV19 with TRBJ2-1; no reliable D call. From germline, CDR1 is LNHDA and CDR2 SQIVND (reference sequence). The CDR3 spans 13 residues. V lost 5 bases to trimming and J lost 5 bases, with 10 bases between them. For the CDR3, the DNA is TGTGCCAGTAGTCCACGGGCCAACAATGAGCAGTTCTTC. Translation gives CASSPRANNEQFF.

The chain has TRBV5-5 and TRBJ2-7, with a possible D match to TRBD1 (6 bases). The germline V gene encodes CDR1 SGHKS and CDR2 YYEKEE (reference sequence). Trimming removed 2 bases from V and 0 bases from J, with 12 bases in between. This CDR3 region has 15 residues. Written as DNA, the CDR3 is TGTGCCAGCAGCTTTTGGCAGGGGATCTCCTACGAGCAGTACTTC. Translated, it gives CASSFWQGISYEQYF.

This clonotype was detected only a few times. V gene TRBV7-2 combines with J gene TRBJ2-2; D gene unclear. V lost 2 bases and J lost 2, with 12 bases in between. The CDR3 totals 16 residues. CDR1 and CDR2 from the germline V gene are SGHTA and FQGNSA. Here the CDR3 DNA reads TGTGCCAGCAGCTTATATGCGTCCTTAAACACCGGGGAGCTGTTTTTT. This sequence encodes CASSLYASLNTGELFF.

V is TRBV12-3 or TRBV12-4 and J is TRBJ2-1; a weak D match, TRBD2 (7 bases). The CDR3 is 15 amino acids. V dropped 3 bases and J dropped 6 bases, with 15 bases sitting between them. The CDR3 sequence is CASSFGGAGINEQFF. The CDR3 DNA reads TGTGCCAGCAGTTTTGGGGGGGCAGGGATCAATGAGCAGTTCTTC.

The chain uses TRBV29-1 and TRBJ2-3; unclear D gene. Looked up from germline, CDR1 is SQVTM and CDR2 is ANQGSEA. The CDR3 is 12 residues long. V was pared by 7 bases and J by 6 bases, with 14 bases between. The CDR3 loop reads CSAEGLADTQYF. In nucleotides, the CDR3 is TGCAGCGCCGAAGGCCTCGCGGATACGCAGTATTTT.

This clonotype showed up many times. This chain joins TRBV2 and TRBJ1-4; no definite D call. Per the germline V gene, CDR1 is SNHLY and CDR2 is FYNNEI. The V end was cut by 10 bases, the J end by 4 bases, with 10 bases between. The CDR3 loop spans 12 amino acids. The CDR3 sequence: CAIRSGNEKLFF. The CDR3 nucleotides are TGTGCCATCCGATCGGGTAATGAAAAACTGTTTTTT.

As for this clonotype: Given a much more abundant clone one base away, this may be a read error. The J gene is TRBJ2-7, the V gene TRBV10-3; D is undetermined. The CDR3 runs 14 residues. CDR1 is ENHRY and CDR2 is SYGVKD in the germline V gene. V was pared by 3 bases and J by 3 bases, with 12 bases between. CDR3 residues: CAISDRLCDYEQYF. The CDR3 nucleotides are TGTGCCATCAGTGATCGGCTGTGCGACTACGAGCAGTACTTC.

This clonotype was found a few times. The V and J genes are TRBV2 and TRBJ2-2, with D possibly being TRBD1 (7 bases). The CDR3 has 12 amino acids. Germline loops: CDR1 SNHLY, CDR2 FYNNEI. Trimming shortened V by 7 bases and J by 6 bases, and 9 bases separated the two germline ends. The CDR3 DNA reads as TGTGCCAGCACCAGGGGGGCCGGGGAGCTGTTTTTT. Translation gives CASTRGAGELFF.

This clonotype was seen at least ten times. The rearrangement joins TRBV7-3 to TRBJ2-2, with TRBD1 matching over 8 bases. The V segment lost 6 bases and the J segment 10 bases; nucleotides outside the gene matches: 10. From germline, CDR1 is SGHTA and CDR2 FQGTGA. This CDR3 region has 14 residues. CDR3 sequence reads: CASSRQGASMELFF. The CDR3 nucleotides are TGTGCCAGCAGTCGTCAGGGGGCTTCGATGGAGCTGTTTTTT. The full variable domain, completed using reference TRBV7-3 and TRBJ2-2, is GAGVSQTPSNKVTEKGKYVELRCDPISGHTALYWYRQSLGQGPEFLIYFQGTGAADDSGLPNDRFFAVRPEGSVSTLKIQRTERGDSAVYLCASSRQGASMELFFGEGSRLTVL.

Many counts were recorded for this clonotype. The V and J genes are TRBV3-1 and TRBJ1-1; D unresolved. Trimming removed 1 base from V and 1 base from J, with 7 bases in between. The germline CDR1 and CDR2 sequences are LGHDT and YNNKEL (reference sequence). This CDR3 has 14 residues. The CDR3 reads CASSQGWENTEAFF. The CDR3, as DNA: TGTGCCAGCAGCCAAGGTTGGGAGAACACTGAAGCTTTCTTT.

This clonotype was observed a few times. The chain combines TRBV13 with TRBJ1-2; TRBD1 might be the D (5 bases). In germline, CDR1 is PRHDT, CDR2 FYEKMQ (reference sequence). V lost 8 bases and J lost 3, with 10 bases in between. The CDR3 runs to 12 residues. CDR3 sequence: CASWGVHYGYTF. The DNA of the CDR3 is TGTGCCAGCTGGGGGGTGCACTATGGCTACACCTTC. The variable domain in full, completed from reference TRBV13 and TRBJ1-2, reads AAGVIQSPRHLIKEKRETATLKCYPIPRHDTVYWYQQGPGQDPQFLISFYEKMQSDKGSIPDRFSAQQFSDYHSELNMSSLELGDSALYFCASWGVHYGYTFGSGTRLTVV.

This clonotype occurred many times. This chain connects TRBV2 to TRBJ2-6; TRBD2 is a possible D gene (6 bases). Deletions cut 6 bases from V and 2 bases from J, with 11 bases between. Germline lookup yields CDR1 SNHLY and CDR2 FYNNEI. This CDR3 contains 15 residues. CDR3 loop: CASSGWEAGANVLTF. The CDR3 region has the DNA TGTGCCAGCAGCGGCTGGGAGGCTGGGGCCAACGTCCTGACTTTC. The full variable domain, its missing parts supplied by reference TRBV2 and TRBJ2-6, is EPEVTQTPSHQVTQMGQEVILRCVPISNHLYFYWYRQILGQKVEFLVSFYNNEISEKSEIFDDQFSVERPDGSNFTLKIRSTKLEDSAMYFCASSGWEAGANVLTFGAGSRLTVL.